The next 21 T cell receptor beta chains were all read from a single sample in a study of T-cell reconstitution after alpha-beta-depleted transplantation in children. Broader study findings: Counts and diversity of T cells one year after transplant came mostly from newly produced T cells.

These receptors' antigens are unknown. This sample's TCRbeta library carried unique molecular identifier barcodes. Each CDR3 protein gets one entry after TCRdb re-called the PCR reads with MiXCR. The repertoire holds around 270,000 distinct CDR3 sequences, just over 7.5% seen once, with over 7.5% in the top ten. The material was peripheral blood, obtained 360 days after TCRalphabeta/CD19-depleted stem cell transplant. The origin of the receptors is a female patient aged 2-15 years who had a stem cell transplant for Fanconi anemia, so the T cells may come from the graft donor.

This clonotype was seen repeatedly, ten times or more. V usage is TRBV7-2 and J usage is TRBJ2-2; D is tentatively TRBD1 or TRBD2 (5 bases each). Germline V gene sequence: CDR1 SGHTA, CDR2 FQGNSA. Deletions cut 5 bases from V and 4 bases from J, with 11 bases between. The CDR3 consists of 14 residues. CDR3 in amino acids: CASSRQRVTGELFF. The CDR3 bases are TGTGCCAGCAGCCGACAGAGGGTCACCGGGGAGCTGTTTTTT.

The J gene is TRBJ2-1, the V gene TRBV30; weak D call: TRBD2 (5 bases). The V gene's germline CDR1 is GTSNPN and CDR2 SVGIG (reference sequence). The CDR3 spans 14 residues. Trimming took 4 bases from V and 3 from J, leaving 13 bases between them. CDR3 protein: CAWTYTSLYNEQFF. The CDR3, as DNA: TGTGCCTGGACCTATACTAGTCTCTACAATGAGCAGTTCTTC.

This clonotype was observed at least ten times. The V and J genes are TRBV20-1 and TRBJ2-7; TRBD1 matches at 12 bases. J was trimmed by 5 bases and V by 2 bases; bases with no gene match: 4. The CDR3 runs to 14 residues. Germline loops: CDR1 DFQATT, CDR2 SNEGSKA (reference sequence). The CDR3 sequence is CSARSGTGGDEQYF. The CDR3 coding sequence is TGCAGTGCTAGAAGCGGGACAGGGGGCGACGAGCAGTACTTC.

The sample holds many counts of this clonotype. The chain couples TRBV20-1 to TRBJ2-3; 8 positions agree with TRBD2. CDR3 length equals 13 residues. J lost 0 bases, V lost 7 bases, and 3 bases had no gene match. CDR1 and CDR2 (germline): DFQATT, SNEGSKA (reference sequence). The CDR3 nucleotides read TGCAGTGAAGCGGGGGAAAGCACAGATACGCAGTATTTT. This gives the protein CSEAGESTDTQYF.

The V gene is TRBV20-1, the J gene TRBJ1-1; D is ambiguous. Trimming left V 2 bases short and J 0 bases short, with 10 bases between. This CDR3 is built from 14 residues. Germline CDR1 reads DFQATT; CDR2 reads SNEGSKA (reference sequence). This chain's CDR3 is CSARWREMNTEAFF. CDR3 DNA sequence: TGCAGTGCTAGATGGAGGGAGATGAACACTGAAGCTTTCTTT.

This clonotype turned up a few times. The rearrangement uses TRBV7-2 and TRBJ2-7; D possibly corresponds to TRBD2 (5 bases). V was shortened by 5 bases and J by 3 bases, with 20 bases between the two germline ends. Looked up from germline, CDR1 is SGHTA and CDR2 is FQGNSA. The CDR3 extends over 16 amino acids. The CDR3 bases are TGTGCCAGCAGCCCAAGGCCCGGACTGGGCGACTACGAGCAGTACTTC. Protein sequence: CASSPRPGLGDYEQYF.

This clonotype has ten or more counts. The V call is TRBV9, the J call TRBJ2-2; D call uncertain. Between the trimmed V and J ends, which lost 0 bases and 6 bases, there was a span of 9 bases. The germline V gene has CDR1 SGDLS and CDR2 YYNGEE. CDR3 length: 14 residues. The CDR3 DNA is TGTGCCAGCAGCGTAGATCAGAGTTCCGGGGAGCTGTTTTTT. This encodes CASSVDQSSGELFF.

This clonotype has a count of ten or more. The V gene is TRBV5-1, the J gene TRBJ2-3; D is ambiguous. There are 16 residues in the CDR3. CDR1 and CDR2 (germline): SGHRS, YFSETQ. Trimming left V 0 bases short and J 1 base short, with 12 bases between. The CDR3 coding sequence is TGCGCCAGCAGCTTGGGAGGCGTAACCGGCACAGATACGCAGTATTTT. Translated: CASSLGGVTGTDTQYF.

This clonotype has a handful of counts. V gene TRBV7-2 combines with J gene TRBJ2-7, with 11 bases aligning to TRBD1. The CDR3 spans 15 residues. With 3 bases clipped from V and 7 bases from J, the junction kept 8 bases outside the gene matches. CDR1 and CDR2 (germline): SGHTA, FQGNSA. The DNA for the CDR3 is TGTGCCAGCAGCTTTGGCGGGACAGGGGGTAGGGAGCAGTACTTC. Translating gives CASSFGGTGGREQYF. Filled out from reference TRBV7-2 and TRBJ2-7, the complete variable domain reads GAGVSQSPSNKVTEKGKDVELRCDPISGHTALYWYRQSLGQGLEFLIYFQGNSAPDKSGLPSDRFSAERTGGSVSTLTIQRTQQEDSAVYLCASSFGGTGGREQYFGPGTRLTVT.

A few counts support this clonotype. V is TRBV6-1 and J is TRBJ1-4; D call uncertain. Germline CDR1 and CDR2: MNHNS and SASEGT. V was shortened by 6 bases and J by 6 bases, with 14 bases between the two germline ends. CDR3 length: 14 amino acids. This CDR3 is CASSNGRRDEKLFF. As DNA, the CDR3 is TGTGCCAGCAGCAACGGGAGACGGGATGAAAAACTGTTTTTT.

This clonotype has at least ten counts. The CDR3 DNA is TGTGCCAGCAGTTTGGGGAGCGGGGGAAGAACCGGGGAGCTGTTTTTT. Amino acid sequence: CASSLGSGGRTGELFF. The chain joins TRBV28 to TRBJ2-2; 8 nucleotides align to TRBD2. CDR3 size: 16 residues. In germline, CDR1 is MDHEN, CDR2 SYDVKM. J gave up 5 bases and V 3 bases, and 8 bases lay outside the gene matches.

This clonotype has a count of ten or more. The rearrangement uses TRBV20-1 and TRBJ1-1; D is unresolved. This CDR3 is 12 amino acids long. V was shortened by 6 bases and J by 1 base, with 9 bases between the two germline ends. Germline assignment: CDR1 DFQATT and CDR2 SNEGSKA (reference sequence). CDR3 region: CSAQKANTEAFF. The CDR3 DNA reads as TGCAGTGCACAGAAAGCGAACACTGAAGCTTTCTTT.

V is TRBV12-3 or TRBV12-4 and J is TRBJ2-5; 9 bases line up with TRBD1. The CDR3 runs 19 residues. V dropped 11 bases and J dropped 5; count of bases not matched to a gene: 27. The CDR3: CALSPVGTGTVRMVETQYF. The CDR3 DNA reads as TGTGCCCTCAGTCCAGTCGGGACAGGGACAGTTCGCATGGTCGAGACCCAGTACTTC.

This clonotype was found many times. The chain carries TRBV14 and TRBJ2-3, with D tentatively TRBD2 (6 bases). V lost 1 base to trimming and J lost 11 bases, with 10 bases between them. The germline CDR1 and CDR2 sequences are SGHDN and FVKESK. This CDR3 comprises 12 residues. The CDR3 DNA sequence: TGTGCCAGCAGCCAAGTGATGGGAGGGCAGTATTTT. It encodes CASSQVMGGQYF. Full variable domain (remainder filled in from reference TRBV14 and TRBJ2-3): EAGVTQFPSHSVIEKGQTVTLRCDPISGHDNLYWYRRVMGKEIKFLLHFVKESKQDESGMPNNRFLAERTGGTYSTLKVQPAELEDSGVYFCASSQVMGGQYFGPGTRLTVL.

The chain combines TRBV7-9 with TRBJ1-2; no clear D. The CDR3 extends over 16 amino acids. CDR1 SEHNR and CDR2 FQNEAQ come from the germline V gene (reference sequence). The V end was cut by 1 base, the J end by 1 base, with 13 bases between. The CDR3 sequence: CASSLDGSGFNYGYTF. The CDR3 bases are TGTGCCAGCAGCTTAGATGGGTCGGGGTTTAACTATGGCTACACCTTC. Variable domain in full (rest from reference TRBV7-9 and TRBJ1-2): DTGVSQNPRHKITKRGQNVTFRCDPISEHNRLYWYRQTLGQGPEFLTYFQNEAQLEKSRLLSDRFSAERPKGSFSTLEIQRTEQGDSAMYLCASSLDGSGFNYGYTFGSGTRLTVV.

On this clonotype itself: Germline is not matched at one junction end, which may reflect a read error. CDR3: CASSLATGGKQPQHF. CDR3 DNA: TGTGCCAGCAGCTTAGCGACAGGGGGCAAACAGCCCCAGCATTTT. The chain employs TRBV7-2 and TRBJ1-5; 10 bases map to TRBD1. Germline loops: CDR1 SGHTA, CDR2 FQGNSA. The CDR3 is made up of 15 amino acids.

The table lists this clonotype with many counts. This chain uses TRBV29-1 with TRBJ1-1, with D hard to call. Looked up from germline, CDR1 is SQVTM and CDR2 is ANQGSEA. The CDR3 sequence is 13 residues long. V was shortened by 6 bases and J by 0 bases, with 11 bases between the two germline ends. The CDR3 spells CSVGGLLNTEAFF. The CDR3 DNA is TGCAGCGTGGGTGGACTGTTGAACACTGAAGCTTTCTTT. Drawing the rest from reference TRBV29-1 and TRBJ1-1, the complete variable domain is SAVISQKPSRDICQRGTSLTIQCQVDSQVTMMFWYRQQPGQSLTLIATANQGSEATYESGFVIDKFPISRPNLTFSTLTVSNMSPEDSSIYLCSVGGLLNTEAFFGQGTRLTVV.

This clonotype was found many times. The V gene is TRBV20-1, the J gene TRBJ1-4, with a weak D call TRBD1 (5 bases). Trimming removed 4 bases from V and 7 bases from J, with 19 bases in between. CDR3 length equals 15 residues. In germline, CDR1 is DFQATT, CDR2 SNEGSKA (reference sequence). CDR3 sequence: CSATPGGDLGEKLFF. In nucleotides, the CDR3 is TGCAGTGCTACCCCCGGGGGGGATCTAGGTGAAAAACTGTTTTTT.

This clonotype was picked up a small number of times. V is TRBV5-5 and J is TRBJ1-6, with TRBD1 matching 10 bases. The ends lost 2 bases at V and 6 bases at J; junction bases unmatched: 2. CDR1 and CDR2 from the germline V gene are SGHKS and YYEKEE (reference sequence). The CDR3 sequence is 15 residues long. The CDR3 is CASSFGTGVNSPLHF. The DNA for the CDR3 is TGTGCCAGCAGCTTTGGGACAGGGGTTAATTCACCCCTCCACTTT. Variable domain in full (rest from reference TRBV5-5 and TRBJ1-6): DAGVTQSPTHLIKTRGQQVTLRCSPISGHKSVSWYQQVLGQGPQFIFQYYEKEERGRGNFPDRFSARQFPNYSSELNVNALLLGDSALYLCASSFGTGVNSPLHFGNGTRLTVT.

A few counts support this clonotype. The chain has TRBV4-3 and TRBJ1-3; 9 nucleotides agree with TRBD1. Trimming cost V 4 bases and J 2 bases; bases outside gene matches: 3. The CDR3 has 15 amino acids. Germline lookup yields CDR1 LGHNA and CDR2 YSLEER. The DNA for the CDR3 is TGCGCCAGCAGCCCTACAGGGGGCACTGGAAACACCATATATTTT. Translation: CASSPTGGTGNTIYF.

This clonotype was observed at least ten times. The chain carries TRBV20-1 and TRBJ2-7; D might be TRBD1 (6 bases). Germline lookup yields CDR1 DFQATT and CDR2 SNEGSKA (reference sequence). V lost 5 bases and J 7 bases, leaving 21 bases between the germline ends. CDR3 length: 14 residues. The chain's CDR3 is CSAVSMGVQGEQYF. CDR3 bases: TGCAGTGCTGTTTCGATGGGGGTCCAGGGGGAGCAGTACTTC.